Following are 9 T cell receptor beta chains from one sample sequenced in a study of CD8+ T cells in alopecia areata. Extraction of RNA preceded its reverse transcription into cDNA, which served as the sequencing template. Assay used: immunoSEQ multiplex PCR; TCRdb lists only in-frame clones, some missing. The sample includes around 120,000 clones, about two fifths of them seen just once. The specimen was CD4+ T cells sorted from blood. Receptor source: a human donor with alopecia areata.

The V and J genes are TRBV10-3 and TRBJ2-7; perhaps TRBD1 as D (6 bases). CDR3 size: 16 residues. In germline, CDR1 is ENHRY, CDR2 SYGVKD. V dropped 5 bases and J dropped 4 bases, with 21 bases sitting between them. The CDR3 region has the DNA TGTGCCATCAGTTCCGGGACCTACAGGGAGAGGTACGAGCAGTACTTC. Translation gives CAISSGTYRERYEQYF.

This clone was observed a handful of times. This chain joins TRBV29-1 and TRBJ1-2, with D tentatively TRBD1 (6 bases). Germline V lookup: CDR1 SQVTM, CDR2 ANQGSEA. Trimming took 3 bases from V and 8 from J, leaving 13 bases between them. The CDR3 has 12 amino acids. The chain's CDR3 is CSVEGQGLGYTF. The CDR3 nucleotides read TGCAGCGTTGAGGGACAAGGGCTAGGCTACACCTTC.

The rearrangement uses TRBV7-2 and TRBJ2-5; D possibly corresponds to TRBD1 (6 bases). Per germline, CDR1 SGHTA and CDR2 FQGNSA. The CDR3 has 15 amino acids. V gave up 4 bases and J gave up 5 bases, with 17 bases separating them. The CDR3 spells CASSSQGHYTETQYF. The CDR3 region has the DNA TGTGCCAGCAGCTCGCAGGGACATTACACGGAGACCCAGTACTTC.

V gene TRBV5-1 combines with J gene TRBJ2-3; the D gene is possibly TRBD1 (6 bases). Germline V gives CDR1 SGHRS, CDR2 YFSETQ. V was clipped by 5 bases and J by 0 bases, with 13 bases between them. The CDR3 loop spans 15 amino acids. CDR3 amino acids: CASSSQGISTDTQYF. In DNA form, the CDR3 reads TGCGCCAGCAGTTCACAGGGTATCAGCACAGATACGCAGTATTTT.

The rearrangement uses TRBV5-1 and TRBJ2-7; D might be TRBD1 or TRBD2, each matching 5 bases. The CDR3 runs to 14 residues. Germline loops: CDR1 SGHRS, CDR2 YFSETQ. V lost 4 bases, J lost 3 bases, and 14 bases lay in between. Here the CDR3 reads CASSRTGPNYEQYF. In DNA, the CDR3 is TGCGCCAGCAGCAGGACGGGACCAAACTACGAGCAGTACTTC.

This clone was observed a few times. This sequence joins TRBV4-3 and TRBJ2-3; the match to TRBD2 covers 8 bases. The CDR3 is 16 residues long. CDR1 and CDR2 from the germline V gene are LGHNA and YSLEER. V lost 3 bases to trimming and J lost 4 bases; unmatched junction nucleotides: 9. CDR3: CASSQRTSGFADTQYF. Written as DNA, the CDR3 is TGCGCCAGCAGCCAGCGCACTAGCGGTTTTGCAGATACGCAGTATTTT.

The rearrangement links TRBV30 to TRBJ1-2; 7 nucleotides match TRBD1. V was clipped by 2 bases and J by 13 bases; unmatched bases: 7. CDR3 length equals 11 residues. Germline V gene sequence: CDR1 GTSNPN, CDR2 SVGIG (reference sequence). This CDR3 is CAWSLQGICTF. As DNA, the CDR3 is TGTGCCTGGAGTTTACAGGGGATCTGCACCTTC.

The chain is built from TRBV29-1 and TRBJ1-1; possible D gene TRBD1, 5 bases. Per the germline V gene, CDR1 is SQVTM and CDR2 is ANQGSEA. V was shortened by 7 bases and J by 1 base, with 10 bases between the two germline ends. The CDR3 has 12 amino acids. CDR3 DNA: TGCAGCGGGGACTTATCGAACACTGAAGCTTTCTTT. It translates to CSGDLSNTEAFF. The full variable domain, with the rest looked up from reference TRBV29-1 and TRBJ1-1, is SAVISQKPSRDICQRGTSLTIQCQVDSQVTMMFWYRQQPGQSLTLIATANQGSEATYESGFVIDKFPISRPNLTFSTLTVSNMSPEDSSIYLCSGDLSNTEAFFGQGTRLTVV.

V and J are TRBV30 and TRBJ2-7; 7 positions agree with TRBD1. Germline V CDR1 and CDR2: GTSNPN, SVGIG (reference sequence). This CDR3 region has 13 residues. Trimming at V came to 2 bases and at J to 2 bases, leaving 3 bases not matched to a gene. CDR3 nucleotides: TGTGCCTGGAGTCAGGGGGTGGCCTACGAGCAGTACTTC. This translates into CAWSQGVAYEQYF.